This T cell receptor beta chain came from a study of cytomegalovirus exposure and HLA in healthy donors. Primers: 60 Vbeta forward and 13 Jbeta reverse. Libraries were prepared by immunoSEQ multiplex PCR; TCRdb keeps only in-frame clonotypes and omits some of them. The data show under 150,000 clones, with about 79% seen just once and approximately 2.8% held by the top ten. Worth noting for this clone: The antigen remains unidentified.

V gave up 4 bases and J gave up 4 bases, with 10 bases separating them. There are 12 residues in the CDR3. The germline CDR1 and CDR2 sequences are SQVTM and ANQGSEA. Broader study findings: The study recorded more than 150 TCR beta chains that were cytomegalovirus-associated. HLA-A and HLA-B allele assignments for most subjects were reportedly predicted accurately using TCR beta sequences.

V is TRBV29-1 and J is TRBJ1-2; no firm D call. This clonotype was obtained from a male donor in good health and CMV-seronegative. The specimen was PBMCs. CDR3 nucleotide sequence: TGCAGCGTTGTCGGCGGCACCTATGGCTACACCTTC. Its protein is CSVVGGTYGYTF.